The next 23 T cell receptor beta chains were all read from a single sample in a study of blood T cell repertoires in COVID-19. TCRdb's table, derived via immunoSEQ multiplex PCR, lists solely in-frame clones and lacks some. The table shows about 140,000 clones, with 60% to 80% occurring only once. The sequenced sample consisted of PBMCs or T cells enriched from blood (not recorded which). Source of these receptors: a woman in her forties or fifties who had recovered from COVID-19.

The chain joins TRBV27 to TRBJ2-1; the D gene is possibly TRBD1 (6 bases). The V and J ends lost 3 bases and 9 bases respectively, with 21 bases between them. CDR1 is MNHEY, CDR2 SMNVEV, per germline (reference sequence). The CDR3 consists of 16 residues. The CDR3 sequence is CASSFGADLRGGEQFF. The CDR3, as DNA: TGTGCCAGCAGTTTTGGGGCGGACCTGAGAGGGGGTGAGCAGTTCTTC.

This rearrangement joins TRBV5-1 to TRBJ1-6; no clear D. Germline lookup yields CDR1 SGHRS and CDR2 YFSETQ. CDR3 size: 14 residues. V was clipped by 4 bases and J by 7 bases, with 12 bases between them. The CDR3 reads CASSPRSENSPLHF. In nucleotides, the CDR3 is TGCGCCAGCAGCCCCCGCAGCGAAAATTCACCCCTCCACTTT.

The DNA of the CDR3 is TGCAGCGTTGCCCTTCGTGGGACAGGGGGAGCGAACACCGGGGAGCTGTTTTTT. Protein: CSVALRGTGGANTGELFF. V and J are TRBV29-1 and TRBJ2-2; 11 nucleotides align to TRBD1. From germline, CDR1 is SQVTM and CDR2 ANQGSEA. The V and J ends lost 4 bases and 0 bases, in that order; junction bases with no gene match: 10. The CDR3 has 18 amino acids.

V gene TRBV27 combines with J gene TRBJ1-1; TRBD1 might be the D (5 bases). The germline gives CDR1 MNHEY, CDR2 SMNVEV (reference sequence). Trimming shortened V by 6 bases and J by 5 bases, and 10 bases separated the two germline ends. This CDR3 has 12 residues. CDR3 sequence reads: CASSPGKTEAFF. The CDR3 nucleotides read TGTGCCAGCAGCCCAGGGAAAACTGAAGCTTTCTTT.

This chain connects TRBV19 to TRBJ2-1; TRBD1 matches at 8 bases. This CDR3 region has 17 residues. V gave up 3 bases and J gave up 7 bases; unmatched junction bases: 14. Germline CDR1 LNHDA, CDR2 SQIVND (reference sequence). CDR3 nucleotides: TGTGCCAGTAGTATTGGTCGGGGGCGGACAGGGTGGAATGAGCAGTTCTTC. This gives the protein CASSIGRGRTGWNEQFF. The full variable domain, completed using reference TRBV19 and TRBJ2-1, is DGGITQSPKYLFRKEGQNVTLSCEQNLNHDAMYWYRQDPGQGLRLIYYSQIVNDFQKGDIAEGYSVSREKKESFPLTVTSAQKNPTAFYLCASSIGRGRTGWNEQFFGPGTRLTVL.

The CDR3 DNA is TGTGCCAGCAGCTTGGTAGGGGGCCCTACTGAAGCTTTCTTT. Translation: CASSLVGGPTEAFF. The V and J genes are TRBV5-5 and TRBJ1-1, with 7 bases aligning to TRBD1. V dropped 0 bases and J dropped 5; count of bases not matched to a gene: 4. CDR1 and CDR2 from the germline V gene are SGHKS and YYEKEE (reference sequence). The CDR3 sequence is 14 residues long.

This clone showed up just once. The gene calls are TRBV7-3 and TRBJ2-6; the match to TRBD1 covers 10 bases. CDR1 and CDR2 from the germline V gene are SGHTA and FQGTGA. The junction had 1 base not matched to a gene; V was cut back by 3 bases and J by 2 bases. The CDR3 runs 16 residues. The CDR3 region is CASSLTGGTGANVLTF. CDR3 DNA sequence: TGTGCCAGCAGCTTGACAGGGGGCACTGGGGCCAACGTCCTGACTTTC.

Notes on this clone: Other DNA sequences in the same sample also yield this CDR3. V and J are TRBV7-6 and TRBJ2-7; no firm D call. Trimming cost V 1 base and J 3 bases, with 7 bases left between them. The CDR3 runs 13 residues. The germline CDR1 and CDR2 sequences are SGHVS and FNYEAQ. The CDR3 DNA reads TGTGCCAGCAGCTTAGGTGTCAACTACGAGCAGTACTTC. As protein: CASSLGVNYEQYF.

V is TRBV5-1 and J is TRBJ1-2; 9 positions agree with TRBD1. Germline V gene lookup returns CDR1 SGHRS and CDR2 YFSETQ. The CDR3 extends over 14 amino acids. J gave up 4 bases and V 3 bases, and 4 bases lay outside the gene matches. CDR3 nucleotide sequence: TGCGCCAGCAGCTACGGACAGGGGATCTATGGCTACACCTTC. This encodes CASSYGQGIYGYTF.

This chain connects TRBV19 to TRBJ2-1; 8 bases fit TRBD2. Germline CDR1 is LNHDA and CDR2 is SQIVND (reference sequence). J lost 4 bases, V lost 3 bases, and 5 bases had no gene match. The CDR3 consists of 15 residues. The CDR3 nucleotides read TGTGCCAGTAGTATTTCGGGAGGGGGGTACAATGAGCAGTTCTTC. Amino acids: CASSISGGGYNEQFF.

This chain joins TRBV5-5 and TRBJ1-5, with D perhaps TRBD1 (6 bases). V was clipped by 3 bases and J by 7 bases, with 8 bases between them. CDR1 SGHKS and CDR2 YYEKEE come from the germline V gene (reference sequence). This CDR3 spans 12 amino acids. The CDR3 protein is CASSSGEQPQHF. CDR3 sequence (DNA): TGTGCCAGCAGCTCAGGGGAACAGCCCCAGCATTTT.

The chain recombines TRBV25-1 with TRBJ1-2; 8 bases agree with TRBD1. Germline V CDR1 and CDR2: MGHDK, SYGVNS. Trimming at V came to 7 bases and at J to 7 bases, leaving 5 bases not matched to a gene. The CDR3 totals 12 residues. The CDR3 loop is CASTRTGFGYTF. The CDR3 coding sequence is TGTGCCAGCACCCGGACAGGGTTTGGCTACACCTTC.

The genes are TRBV5-6 and TRBJ2-7, with 10 positions matching TRBD2. Trimming cost V 4 bases and J 6 bases; bases outside gene matches: 10. Germline assignment: CDR1 SGHDT and CDR2 YYEEEE. This CDR3 spans 15 amino acids. The CDR3 reads CASSTRIGLAVEQYF. CDR3 coding DNA: TGTGCCAGCAGCACCCGGATAGGACTAGCGGTCGAGCAGTACTTC.

This clone has more than one count but fewer than ten. The DNA for the CDR3 is TGTGCCAGCAGCTTGGTGGGACAGAGCTCTGGGGCCAACGTCCTGACTTTC. It is translated as CASSLVGQSSGANVLTF. The chain couples TRBV5-5 to TRBJ2-6, with 7 positions matching TRBD1. With 0 bases clipped from V and 0 bases from J, the junction kept 3 bases outside the gene matches. Germline V gene lookup returns CDR1 SGHKS and CDR2 YYEKEE (reference sequence). The CDR3 length is 17 residues.

The chain joins TRBV19 to TRBJ1-4; D gene uncertain. The CDR3 spans 13 residues. Germline V gene lookup returns CDR1 LNHDA and CDR2 SQIVND (reference sequence). V lost 7 bases, J lost 7 bases, and 13 bases lay in between. Here the CDR3 DNA reads TGTGCCAGTAACCGTTTAGTTACTGAAAAACTGTTTTTT. Protein: CASNRLVTEKLFF.

The rearrangement uses TRBV6-1 and TRBJ2-2; a possible D gene is TRBD1 (5 bases). V was pared by 3 bases and J by 6 bases, with 11 bases between. The CDR3 consists of 14 residues. Per germline, CDR1 MNHNS and CDR2 SASEGT. CDR3 in DNA: TGTGCCAGCAGTGAGATTGGGGCCTCCGGGGAGCTGTTTTTT. Amino acids: CASSEIGASGELFF.

The CDR3 DNA sequence: TGTGCCACCCACCGGCGGGGGGGCTCCACAGAGACCCAGTACTTC. It yields the protein CATHRRGGSTETQYF. The chain uses TRBV5-4 and TRBJ2-5; 9 bases fit TRBD2. V trimming: 9 bases; J trimming: 4 bases; junction bases outside the gene matches: 13. The CDR3 totals 15 residues. From germline, CDR1 is SGHNT and CDR2 YYREEE (reference sequence).

The chain has TRBV2 and TRBJ2-1, with D possibly being TRBD2 (6 bases). Trimming shortened V by 8 bases and J by 6 bases, and 14 bases separated the two germline ends. Germline V gene sequence: CDR1 SNHLY, CDR2 FYNNEI. The CDR3 consists of 13 residues. CDR3 amino acids: CASARLESNEQFF. The CDR3 DNA reads as TGTGCCAGCGCGCGACTAGAGAGCAATGAGCAGTTCTTC.

The chain has TRBV28 and TRBJ2-7; D is uncertain. CDR3 size: 16 residues. Germline-derived CDR1 and CDR2 are MDHEN and SYDVKM. The germline V and J ends were trimmed by 6 bases and 3 bases, with 21 bases remaining between them. Written as DNA, the CDR3 is TGTGCCAGCAGCTCCCCCGGCCGGCAGGCGAACTACGAGCAGTACTTC. Translation: CASSSPGRQANYEQYF.

This clone was seen repeatedly, ten times or more. The rearrangement links TRBV30 to TRBJ1-1; unclear D gene. Germline V gives CDR1 GTSNPN, CDR2 SVGIG (reference sequence). CDR3 length: 13 residues. Trimming stripped 0 bases from V and 5 bases from J, with 10 bases between. Written as DNA, the CDR3 is TGTGCCTGGAGTGTACGGAGCGGGACTGAAGCTTTCTTT. Translated: CAWSVRSGTEAFF.

This chain connects TRBV11-2 to TRBJ2-4; TRBD2 agrees at 7 bases. The V segment lost 0 bases and the J segment 1 base; nucleotides outside the gene matches: 3. The germline V gene encodes CDR1 SGHAT and CDR2 FQNNGV. The CDR3 loop spans 16 amino acids. CDR3 coding DNA: TGTGCCAGCAGCTTAGATGCGGGAGCGGCCAAAAACATTCAGTACTTC. It encodes CASSLDAGAAKNIQYF. Full variable domain (remainder filled in from reference TRBV11-2 and TRBJ2-4): EAGVAQSPRYKIIEKRQSVAFWCNPISGHATLYWYQQILGQGPKLLIQFQNNGVVDDSQLPKDRFSAERLKGVDSTLKIQPAKLEDSAVYLCASSLDAGAAKNIQYFGAGTRLSVL.

The chain has TRBV28 and TRBJ2-2; maybe TRBD2 (6 bases). The ends were cut back, 2 bases at V and 5 bases at J, with 12 bases in the middle. Germline V gene sequence: CDR1 MDHEN, CDR2 SYDVKM. The CDR3 covers 15 residues. For the CDR3, the DNA is TGTGCCAGCAGTTTAATCCGGGCGGGGACCGGGGAGCTGTTTTTT. Encoded protein: CASSLIRAGTGELFF.

V is TRBV5-1 and J is TRBJ1-1, with 7 bases fitting TRBD1. After removal of 4 bases from V and 4 bases from J, the junction contained 13 bases not matched to a gene. The CDR3 totals 16 residues. Germline CDR1 and CDR2: SGHRS and YFSETQ. In nucleotides, the CDR3 is TGCGCCAGCAGCCCAGCCCGGGACAGAATGGCCACTGAAGCTTTCTTT. Translated, it gives CASSPARDRMATEAFF.